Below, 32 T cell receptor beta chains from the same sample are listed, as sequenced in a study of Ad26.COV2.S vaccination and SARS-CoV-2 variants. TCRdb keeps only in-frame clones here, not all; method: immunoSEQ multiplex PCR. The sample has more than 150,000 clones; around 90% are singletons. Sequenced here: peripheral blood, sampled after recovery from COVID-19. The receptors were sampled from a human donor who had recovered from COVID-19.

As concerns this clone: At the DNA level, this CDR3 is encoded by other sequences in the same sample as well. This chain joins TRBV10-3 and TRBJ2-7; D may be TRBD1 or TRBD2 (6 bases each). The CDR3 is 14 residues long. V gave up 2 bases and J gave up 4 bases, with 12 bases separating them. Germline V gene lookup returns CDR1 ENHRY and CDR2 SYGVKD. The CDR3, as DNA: TGTGCCATCAGTGAGACTGGAGGGGGTTACGAGCAGTACTTC. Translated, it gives CAISETGGGYEQYF.

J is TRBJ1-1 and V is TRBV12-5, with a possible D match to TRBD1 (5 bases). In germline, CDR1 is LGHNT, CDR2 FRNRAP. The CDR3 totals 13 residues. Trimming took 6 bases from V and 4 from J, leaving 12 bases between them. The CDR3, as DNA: TGTGCTAGTGGACAACATCAGGGCACTGAAGCTTTCTTT. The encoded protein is CASGQHQGTEAFF.

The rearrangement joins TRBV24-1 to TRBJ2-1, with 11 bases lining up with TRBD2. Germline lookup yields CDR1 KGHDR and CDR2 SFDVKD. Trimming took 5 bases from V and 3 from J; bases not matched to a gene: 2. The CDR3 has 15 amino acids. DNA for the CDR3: TGTGCCACCAGTGCGACTAGCGGGAACTACAATGAGCAGTTCTTC. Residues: CATSATSGNYNEQFF.

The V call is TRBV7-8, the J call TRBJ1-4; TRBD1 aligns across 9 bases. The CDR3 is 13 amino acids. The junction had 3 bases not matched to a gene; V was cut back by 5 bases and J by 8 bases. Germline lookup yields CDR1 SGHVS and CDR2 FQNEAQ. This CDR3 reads CASSPGTGEKLFF. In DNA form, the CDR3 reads TGTGCCAGCAGCCCCGGGACAGGGGAAAAACTGTTTTTT.

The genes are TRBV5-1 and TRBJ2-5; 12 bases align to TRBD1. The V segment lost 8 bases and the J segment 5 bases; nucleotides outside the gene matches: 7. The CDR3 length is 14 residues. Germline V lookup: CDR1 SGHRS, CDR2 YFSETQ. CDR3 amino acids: CASTGTGGTETQYF. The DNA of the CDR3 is TGCGCCAGTACCGGGACAGGGGGCACGGAGACCCAGTACTTC.

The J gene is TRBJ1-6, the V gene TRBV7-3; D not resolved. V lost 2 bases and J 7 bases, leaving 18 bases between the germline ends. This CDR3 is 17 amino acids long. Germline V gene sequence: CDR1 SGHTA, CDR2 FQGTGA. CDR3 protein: CASSLAGRSQENSPLHF. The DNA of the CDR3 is TGTGCCAGCAGCTTAGCCGGACGCAGCCAAGAGAATTCACCCCTCCACTTT.

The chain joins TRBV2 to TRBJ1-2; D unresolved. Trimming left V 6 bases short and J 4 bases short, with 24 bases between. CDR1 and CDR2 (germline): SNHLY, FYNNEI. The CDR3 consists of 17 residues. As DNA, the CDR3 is TGTGCCAGCAGAACCTATATTCAAAAGAGTACGGTCTATGGCTACACCTTC. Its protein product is CASRTYIQKSTVYGYTF.

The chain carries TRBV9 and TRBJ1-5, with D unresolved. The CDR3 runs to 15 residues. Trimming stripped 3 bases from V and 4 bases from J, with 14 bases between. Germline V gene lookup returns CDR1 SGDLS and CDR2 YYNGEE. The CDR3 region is CASSGGSLPNQPQHF. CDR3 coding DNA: TGTGCCAGCAGCGGTGGCTCTCTGCCGAATCAGCCCCAGCATTTT.

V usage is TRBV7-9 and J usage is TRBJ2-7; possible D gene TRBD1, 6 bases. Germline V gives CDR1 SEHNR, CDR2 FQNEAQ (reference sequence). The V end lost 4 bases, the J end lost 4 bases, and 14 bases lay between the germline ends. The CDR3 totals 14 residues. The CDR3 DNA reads TGTGCCAGCAGCTCACAGGGTTTCCTTTACGAGCAGTACTTC. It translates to CASSSQGFLYEQYF.

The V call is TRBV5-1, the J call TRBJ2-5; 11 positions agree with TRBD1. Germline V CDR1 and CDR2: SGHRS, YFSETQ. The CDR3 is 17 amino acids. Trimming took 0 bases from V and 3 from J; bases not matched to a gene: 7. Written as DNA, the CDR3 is TGCGCCAGCAGCTTGGGGCGGACAGGGGGCTTTAAAGAGACCCAGTACTTC. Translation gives CASSLGRTGGFKETQYF.

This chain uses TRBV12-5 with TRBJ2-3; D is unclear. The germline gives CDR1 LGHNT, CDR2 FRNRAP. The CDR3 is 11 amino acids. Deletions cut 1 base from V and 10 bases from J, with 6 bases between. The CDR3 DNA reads TGTGCTAGTGGTTTGGGAGGATCGCAGTATTTT. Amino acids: CASGLGGSQYF.

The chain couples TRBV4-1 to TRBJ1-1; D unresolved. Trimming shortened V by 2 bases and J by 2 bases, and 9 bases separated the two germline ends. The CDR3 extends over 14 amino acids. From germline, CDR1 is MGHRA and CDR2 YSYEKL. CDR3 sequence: CASSQLDINTEAFF. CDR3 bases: TGCGCCAGCAGCCAACTCGACATTAACACTGAAGCTTTCTTT.

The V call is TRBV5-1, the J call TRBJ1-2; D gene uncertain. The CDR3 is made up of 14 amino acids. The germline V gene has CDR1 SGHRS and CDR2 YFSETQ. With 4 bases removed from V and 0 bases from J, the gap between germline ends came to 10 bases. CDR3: CASSQDTTNYGYTF. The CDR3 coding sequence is TGCGCCAGCAGCCAAGACACAACTAACTATGGCTACACCTTC.

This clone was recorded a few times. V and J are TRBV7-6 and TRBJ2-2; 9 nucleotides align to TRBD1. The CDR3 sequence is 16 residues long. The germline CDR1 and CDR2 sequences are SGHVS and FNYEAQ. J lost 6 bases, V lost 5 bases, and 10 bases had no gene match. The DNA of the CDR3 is TGTGCCAGCAGCACAATTACAGGGGGCTCCTCCGGGGAGCTGTTTTTT. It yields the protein CASSTITGGSSGELFF.

As DNA, the CDR3 is TGTGCCAGCAGTGAAATAGGGGTGAGCTCCTACAATGAGCAGTTCTTC. This sequence encodes CASSEIGVSSYNEQFF. The chain couples TRBV2 to TRBJ2-1, with D tentatively TRBD1 (5 bases). Trimming pared 2 bases from V and 0 bases from J, leaving 11 bases between. This CDR3 is 16 amino acids long. From germline, CDR1 is SNHLY and CDR2 FYNNEI. The whole variable domain, remainder taken from reference TRBV2 and TRBJ2-1, is EPEVTQTPSHQVTQMGQEVILRCVPISNHLYFYWYRQILGQKVEFLVSFYNNEISEKSEIFDDQFSVERPDGSNFTLKIRSTKLEDSAMYFCASSEIGVSSYNEQFFGPGTRLTVL.

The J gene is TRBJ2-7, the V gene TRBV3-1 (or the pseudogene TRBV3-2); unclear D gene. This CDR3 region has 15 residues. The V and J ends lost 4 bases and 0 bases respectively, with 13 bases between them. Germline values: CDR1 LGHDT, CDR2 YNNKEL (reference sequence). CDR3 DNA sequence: TGTGCCAGCAGCCTCACCCCATTGAGCTCCTACGAGCAGTACTTC. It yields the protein CASSLTPLSSYEQYF.

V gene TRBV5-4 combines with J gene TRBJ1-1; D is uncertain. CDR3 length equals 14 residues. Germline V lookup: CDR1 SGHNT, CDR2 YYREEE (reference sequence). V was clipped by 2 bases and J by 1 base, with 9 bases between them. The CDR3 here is CASSFRFSNTEAFF. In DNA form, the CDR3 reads TGTGCCAGCAGCTTTAGGTTCTCGAACACTGAAGCTTTCTTT.

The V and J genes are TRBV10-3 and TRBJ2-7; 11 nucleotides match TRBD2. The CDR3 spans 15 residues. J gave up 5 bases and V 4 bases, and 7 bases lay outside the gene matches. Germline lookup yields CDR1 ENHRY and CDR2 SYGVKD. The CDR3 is CAISGTSGSLHEQYF. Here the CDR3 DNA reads TGTGCCATCAGTGGTACTAGCGGGAGTCTCCACGAGCAGTACTTC.

In DNA, the CDR3 is TGTGCCAGCAGTTTATTGTTAGGAAGCTCCTACAATGAGCAGTTCTTC. Protein sequence: CASSLLLGSSYNEQFF. The gene calls are TRBV27 and TRBJ2-1; D is unresolved. Germline V gives CDR1 MNHEY, CDR2 SMNVEV (reference sequence). V lost 1 base, J lost 0 bases, and 10 bases lay in between. The CDR3 spans 16 residues.

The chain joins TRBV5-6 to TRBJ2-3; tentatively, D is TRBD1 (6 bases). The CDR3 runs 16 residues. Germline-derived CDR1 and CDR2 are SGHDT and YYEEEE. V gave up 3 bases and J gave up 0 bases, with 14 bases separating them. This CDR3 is CASSSYGQLSTDTQYF. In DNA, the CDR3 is TGTGCCAGCAGCTCTTACGGACAGCTAAGCACAGATACGCAGTATTTT. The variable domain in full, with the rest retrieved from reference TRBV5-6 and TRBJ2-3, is DAGVTQSPTHLIKTRGQQVTLRCSPKSGHDTVSWYQQALGQGPQFIFQYYEEEERQRGNFPDRFSGHQFPNYSSELNVNALLLGDSALYLCASSSYGQLSTDTQYFGPGTRLTVL.

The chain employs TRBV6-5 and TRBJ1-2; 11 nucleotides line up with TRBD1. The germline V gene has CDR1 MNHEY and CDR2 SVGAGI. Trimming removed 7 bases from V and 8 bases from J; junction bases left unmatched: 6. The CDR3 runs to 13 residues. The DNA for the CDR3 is TGTGCCAGCACTCGGGACAGGGGGAACGGCTACACCTTC. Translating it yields CASTRDRGNGYTF.

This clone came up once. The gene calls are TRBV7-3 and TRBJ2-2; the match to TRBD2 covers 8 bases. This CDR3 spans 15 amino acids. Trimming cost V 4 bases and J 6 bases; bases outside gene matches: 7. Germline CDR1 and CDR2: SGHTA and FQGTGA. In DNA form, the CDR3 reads TGTGCCAGCAGCTCCCCAGGCGGGGGGTCCGGGGAGCTGTTTTTT. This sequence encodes CASSSPGGGSGELFF.

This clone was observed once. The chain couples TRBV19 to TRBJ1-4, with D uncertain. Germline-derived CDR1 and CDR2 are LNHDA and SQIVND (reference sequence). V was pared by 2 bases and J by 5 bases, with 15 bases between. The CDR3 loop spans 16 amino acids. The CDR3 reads CASSILTGGRNEKLFF. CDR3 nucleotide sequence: TGTGCCAGTAGTATATTGACGGGAGGTCGGAATGAAAAACTGTTTTTT.

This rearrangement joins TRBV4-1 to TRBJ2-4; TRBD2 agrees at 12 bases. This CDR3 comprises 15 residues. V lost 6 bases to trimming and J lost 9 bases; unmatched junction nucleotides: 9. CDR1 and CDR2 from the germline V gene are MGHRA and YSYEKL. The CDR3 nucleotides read TGCGCCAGCAGTCCGACTAGCGGGAGCCCCGGCATTCAGTACTTC. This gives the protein CASSPTSGSPGIQYF.

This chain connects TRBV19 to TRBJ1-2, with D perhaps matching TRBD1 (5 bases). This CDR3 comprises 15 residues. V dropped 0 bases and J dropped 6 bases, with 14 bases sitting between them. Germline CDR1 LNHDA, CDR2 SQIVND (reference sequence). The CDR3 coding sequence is TGTGCCAGTAGTATAGATTGGGGATCGGGGGATGGCTACACCTTC. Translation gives CASSIDWGSGDGYTF.

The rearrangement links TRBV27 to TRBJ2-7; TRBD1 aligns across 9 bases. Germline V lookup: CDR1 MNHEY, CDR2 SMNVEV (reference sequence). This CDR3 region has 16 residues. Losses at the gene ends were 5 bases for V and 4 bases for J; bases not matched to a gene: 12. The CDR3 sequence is CASSLVNPGQGYEQYF. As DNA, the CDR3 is TGTGCCAGCAGTCTAGTTAATCCGGGACAGGGTTACGAGCAGTACTTC.

The CDR3 spells CASSREPHSYGYTF. In DNA, the CDR3 is TGTGCCAGCAGTCGCGAGCCCCACAGCTATGGCTACACCTTC. The chain uses TRBV6-5 and TRBJ1-2; no reliable D call. The length of the CDR3 is 14 residues. Germline CDR1 is MNHEY and CDR2 is SVGAGI. V gave up 5 bases and J gave up 4 bases, with 14 bases separating them.

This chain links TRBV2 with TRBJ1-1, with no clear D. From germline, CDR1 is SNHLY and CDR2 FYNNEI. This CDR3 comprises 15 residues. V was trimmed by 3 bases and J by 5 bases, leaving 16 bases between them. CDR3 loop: CASSDYYLSGTEAFF. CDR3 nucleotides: TGTGCCAGCAGTGATTATTATTTGTCGGGTACTGAAGCTTTCTTT.

CDR3 sequence: CASSFDSNQPQHF. The CDR3 coding sequence is TGTGCCAGCAGTTTTGATAGCAATCAGCCCCAGCATTTT. The genes are TRBV6-5 and TRBJ1-5; unclear D gene. V dropped 4 bases and J dropped 0 bases, with 4 bases sitting between them. The CDR3 loop spans 13 amino acids. Germline CDR1 MNHEY, CDR2 SVGAGI.

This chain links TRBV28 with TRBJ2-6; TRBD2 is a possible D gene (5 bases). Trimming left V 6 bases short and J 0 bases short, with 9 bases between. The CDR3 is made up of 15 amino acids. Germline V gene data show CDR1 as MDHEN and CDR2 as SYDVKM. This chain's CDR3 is CASSLRGSGANVLTF. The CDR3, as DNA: TGTGCCAGCAGCCTCCGGGGCTCTGGGGCCAACGTCCTGACTTTC. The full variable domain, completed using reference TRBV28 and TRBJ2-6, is DVKVTQSSRYLVKRTGEKVFLECVQDMDHENMFWYRQDPGLGLRLIYFSYDVKMKEKGDIPEGYSVSREKKERFSLILESASTNQTSMYLCASSLRGSGANVLTFGAGSRLTVL.

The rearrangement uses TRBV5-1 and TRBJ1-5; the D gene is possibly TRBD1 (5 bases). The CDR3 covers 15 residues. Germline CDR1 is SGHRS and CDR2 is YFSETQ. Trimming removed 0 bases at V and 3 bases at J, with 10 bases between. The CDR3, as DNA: TGCGCCAGCAGCTTGGTAGGGGCAGACAATCAGCCCCAGCATTTT. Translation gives CASSLVGADNQPQHF.

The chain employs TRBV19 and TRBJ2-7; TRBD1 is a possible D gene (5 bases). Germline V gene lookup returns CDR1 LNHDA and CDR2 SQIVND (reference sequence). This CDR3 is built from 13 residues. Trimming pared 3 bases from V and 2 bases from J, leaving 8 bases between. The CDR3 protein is CASSIIGAYEQYF. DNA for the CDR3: TGTGCCAGTAGTATCATAGGGGCCTACGAGCAGTACTTC. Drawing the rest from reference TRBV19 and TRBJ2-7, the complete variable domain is DGGITQSPKYLFRKEGQNVTLSCEQNLNHDAMYWYRQDPGQGLRLIYYSQIVNDFQKGDIAEGYSVSREKKESFPLTVTSAQKNPTAFYLCASSIIGAYEQYFGPGTRLTVT.